This TCR beta chain was retrieved from a study of blood T cell repertoires in COVID-19. On the study more broadly: Collection of acute and convalescent COVID-19 samples took place in the United States, Italy and Spain. In each case, the material was cDNA or gDNA derived from T cells, B-cell-depleted T cells, or PBMCs.

V shed 4 bases and J shed 8 bases, with 12 bases lying between them. Germline V CDR1 and CDR2: ENHRY, SYGVKD. This CDR3 is 14 amino acids long. Seattle researchers signed up patients amid active infection and tracked them longitudinally. Study processing details: Using reference gene primer amplification, nucleated cell counts were estimated. The method was immunoSEQ multiplex PCR; TCRdb's version includes in-frame clones alone and lacks a portion of them. Clone size and V and J calls were adopted from that table, with D and trimming inferred from the DNA. This sample has tens of thousands of clones; about 86% occur once, and the top ten carry approximately 17%.

The clonotype was recovered from a middle-aged man with COVID-19, enrolled during active disease. The chain combines TRBV10-3 with TRBJ1-6; D possibly corresponds to TRBD1 (5 bases). The sequencing input was peripheral blood. CDR3 sequence: CAISAREGDSPLHF. For the CDR3, the DNA is TGTGCCATCAGTGCCAGGGAAGGGGATTCACCCCTCCACTTT.